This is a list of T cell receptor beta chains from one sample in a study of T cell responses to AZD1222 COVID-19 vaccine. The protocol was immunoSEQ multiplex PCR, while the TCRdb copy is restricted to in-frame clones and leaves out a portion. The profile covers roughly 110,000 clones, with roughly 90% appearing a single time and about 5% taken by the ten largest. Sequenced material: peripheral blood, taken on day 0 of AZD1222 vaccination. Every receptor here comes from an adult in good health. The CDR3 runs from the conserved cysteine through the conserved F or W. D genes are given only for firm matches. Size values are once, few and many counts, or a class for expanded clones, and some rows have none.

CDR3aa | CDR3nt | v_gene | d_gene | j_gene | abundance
CASSPHQETQYF | TGTGCCAGCAGCCCCCACCAAGAGACCCAGTACTTC | TRBV12-3/TRBV12-4 | - | TRBJ2-5 | -
CASSSGTGNTEAFF | TGCGCCAGCAGCTCAGGGACAGGGAACACTGAAGCTTTCTTT | TRBV5-1 | TRBD1 | TRBJ1-1 | once
CASSRPGRFYSPLHF | TGCGCCAGCAGTCGCCCAGGCCGCTTCTATTCACCCCTCCACTTT | TRBV10-1 | - | TRBJ1-6 | -
CASSYSRDQPQHF | TGTGCCAGCAGTTACTCCCGGGATCAGCCCCAGCATTTT | TRBV6-5 | - | TRBJ1-5 | -
CAWSVSGAIQQFF | TGTGCCTGGAGTGTATCGGGTGCGATACAGCAGTTCTTC | TRBV30 | - | TRBJ2-1 | -
CASRKGEQPQHF | TGTGCCAGCAGAAAAGGGGAGCAGCCCCAGCATTTT | TRBV28 | - | TRBJ1-5 | -
CAISESRQEYGYTF | TGTGCCATCAGTGAGTCGAGACAGGAATATGGCTACACCTTC | TRBV10-3 | - | TRBJ1-2 | -
CATSAAQGTSGNAGELFF | TGTGCCACCAGTGCCGCCCAAGGGACTAGCGGGAACGCCGGGGAGCTGTTTTTT | TRBV24-1 | TRBD2 | TRBJ2-2 | once
CASSESGLQETQYF | TGCGCCAGCAGTGAGTCTGGTCTTCAAGAGACCCAGTACTTC | TRBV10-1 | - | TRBJ2-5 | -
CASSGTSGETQYF | TGTGCCAGCAGTGGGACTAGCGGCGAGACCCAGTACTTC | TRBV12-3/TRBV12-4 | TRBD2 | TRBJ2-5 | -
CASSFRGGQPQHF | TGTGCCAGCAGTTTCAGGGGAGGTCAGCCCCAGCATTTT | TRBV27 | - | TRBJ1-5 | -
CASRNSFLNTEAFF | TGTGCCAGCAGGAACAGTTTTCTGAACACTGAAGCTTTCTTT | TRBV27 | - | TRBJ1-1 | -
CASSVGTSGYEQYF | TGTGCCAGCAGCGTAGGGACTAGCGGATACGAGCAGTACTTC | TRBV9 | TRBD2 | TRBJ2-7 | -
CASSYSRNSGNTIYF | TGTGCCAGCAGTTACTCGAGGAACTCTGGAAACACCATATATTTT | TRBV6-5 | - | TRBJ1-3 | -
CASSSDRAPYNEQFF | TGTGCCAGCAGTTCCGACAGGGCCCCCTACAATGAGCAGTTCTTC | TRBV27 | TRBD1 | TRBJ2-1 | -
CASSLISDYEQYF | TGTGCCAGCAGCTTGATATCTGACTACGAGCAGTACTTC | TRBV5-4 | - | TRBJ2-7 | -
CASSQGRGHRYEQYF | TGCGCCAGCAGCCAGGGCAGGGGGCACCGCTACGAGCAGTACTTC | TRBV4-3 | TRBD1 | TRBJ2-7 | -
CASSLGVQGPSSGANVLTF | TGTGCCAGCAGCTTGGGGGTACAGGGGCCAAGCTCTGGGGCCAACGTCCTGACTTTC | TRBV5-5 | TRBD1 | TRBJ2-6 | medium-sized
CASSWDSSSYEQYF | TGTGCCAGCAGCTGGGACAGCTCCTCCTACGAGCAGTACTTC | TRBV5-4 | TRBD1 | TRBJ2-7 | -
CASRGRSYNEQFF | TGTGCCAGTCGCGGGAGGTCCTACAATGAGCAGTTCTTC | TRBV19 | TRBD2 | TRBJ2-1 | -
CASSWRSTNTGELFF | TGTGCCAGCAGCTGGAGGTCGACCAACACCGGGGAGCTGTTTTTT | TRBV7-2 | - | TRBJ2-2 | -
CASSYDSARRYTQYF | TGTGCCAGCAGTTACGATTCGGCCCGTAGGTATACGCAGTATTTT | TRBV6-5 | - | TRBJ2-3 | -
CATSRARASSYNEQFF | TGTGCCACCAGCAGAGCCCGGGCTAGCTCCTACAATGAGCAGTTCTTC | TRBV15 | - | TRBJ2-1 | -
CASSPLVMKTEAFF | TGCGCCAGCAGCCCCCTCGTTATGAAGACTGAAGCTTTCTTT | TRBV4-1 | - | TRBJ1-1 | -
CASSGQTYQETQYF | TGTGCCAGCTCAGGACAGACGTACCAAGAGACCCAGTACTTC | TRBV18 | - | TRBJ2-5 | -
CAWSSGAKNIQYF | TGTGCCTGGAGTTCGGGAGCCAAAAACATTCAGTACTTC | TRBV30 | - | TRBJ2-4 | -
CASSMGQAHNEQFF | TGTGCCAGTAGTATGGGACAGGCACACAATGAGCAGTTCTTC | TRBV19 | TRBD1 | TRBJ2-1 | -
CASSSPGLAGDEQFF | TGTGCCAGCAGCTCCCCGGGACTAGCGGGAGATGAGCAGTTCTTC | TRBV7-2 | TRBD2 | TRBJ2-1 | -
CASSQAMHSNQPQHF | TGCGCCAGCAGCCAAGCAATGCATAGCAATCAGCCCCAGCATTTT | TRBV4-1 | - | TRBJ1-5 | many
CATLAGVGEQYF | TGTGCCACCCTAGCGGGAGTGGGCGAGCAGTACTTC | TRBV10-3 | TRBD2 | TRBJ2-7 | -
CASRAGRGANTGELFF | TGCGCCAGCAGGGCGGGACGGGGAGCGAACACCGGGGAGCTGTTTTTT | TRBV10-1 | - | TRBJ2-2 | -
CASSPGDRGGSYEQYF | TGTGCCAGCAGCCCTGGGGACAGGGGGGGGTCCTACGAGCAGTACTTC | TRBV7-9 | TRBD1 | TRBJ2-7 | -
CASSLTGPHSGNTIYF | TGTGCCAGCAGCTTAACAGGACCTCACTCTGGAAACACCATATATTTT | TRBV7-3 | - | TRBJ1-3 | -
CASSNQMNTEAFF | TGTGCCAGCAGTAACCAGATGAACACTGAAGCTTTCTTT | TRBV28 | - | TRBJ1-1 | -
CASSSIVSTEAFF | TGTGCCAGCAGTTCAATTGTGAGCACTGAAGCTTTCTTT | TRBV5-4 | - | TRBJ1-1 | once
CASSLVGGGNQPQHF | TGTGCCAGCAGCTTAGTGGGGGGTGGGAATCAGCCCCAGCATTTT | TRBV7-2 | - | TRBJ1-5 | -
CASSQEGSSQLAYGYTF | TGTGCCAGCAGCCAAGAAGGGAGTAGCCAGCTCGCCTATGGCTACACCTTC | TRBV4-2 | - | TRBJ1-2 | -
CASSFADTPYEQYF | TGTGCCAGCAGCTTTGCGGATACGCCCTACGAGCAGTACTTC | TRBV5-4 | - | TRBJ2-7 | once
CASSSDRRSYEQYF | TGTGCCAGCAGCTCCGACAGACGCTCCTACGAGCAGTACTTC | TRBV3-1/TRBV3-2 | - | TRBJ2-7 | -
CASSPRIQGARQSAYEQYF | TGTGCCAGCTCACCGAGGATTCAGGGAGCACGGCAGAGCGCCTACGAGCAGTACTTC | TRBV18 | - | TRBJ2-7 | -